This paragraph reports one T cell receptor beta chain. Its antigen is unidentified. The data were taken from a study of cytomegalovirus exposure and HLA in healthy donors. PCR was performed using 60 Vbeta and 13 Jbeta primers. Libraries were prepared by immunoSEQ multiplex PCR; TCRdb keeps only in-frame clonotypes and omits some of them. The table records 50,000 to 55,000 clones, 81% of them present only once. Study-level results: The authors later found TCR association rates varying by HLA locus, with DRB1 most and HLA-C fewest.

Germline V lookup: CDR1 LGHNA, CDR2 YNFKEQ. V was trimmed by 0 bases and J by 8 bases, leaving 10 bases between them. CDR3 length: 13 amino acids. Sequencing was carried out using PBMCs. The TCR comes from a boy between 10 and 17 years old in good health and CMV-seropositive. The chain employs TRBV4-2 and TRBJ1-1, with a possible D match to TRBD1 (5 bases). The CDR3 DNA is TGTGCCAGCAGCCAAGAGGGCGGGGCGGAAGCTTTCTTT. This gives the protein CASSQEGGAEAFF.